Here is one T cell receptor (beta chain) with its context. What antigen it recognizes has not been identified. Base qualities are missing; no much larger clone stands one base away. This specimen belongs to a study of T cell repertoires in Merkel cell carcinoma (dated by TCRdb to the late 2010s). About the study as a whole: Patients with prior intralesional immunotherapy or systemic immune checkpoint blockade before the biopsy were excluded. To be included, a subject needed both a diagnosis of MCPyV-positive Merkel cell carcinoma and tumor-infiltrating lymphocytes that had been successfully expanded in vitro. The MCPyV-specific clonotypes were initially defined from expanded tumor-infiltrating lymphocytes through tetramer sorting, cloning and paired TCR sequencing.

The immunoSEQ assay was used both to sequence TRB CDR3 from tumor genomic DNA and to process the resulting data. This immuneACCESS table, as held by TCRdb, lists in-frame sequences with V and J called but not all clones. Of the missing ones, under half trace to an unresolved V gene in checked studies; the others have no known cause. In this sample the table shows roughly 14,000 clones, around four fifths of which occur a single time. The ten largest account for 17% of the sample. Paper-wide results and their limitations: The study did not examine normal tissue biopsies.

Biopsy-confirmed MCPyV-positive Merkel cell carcinoma was present in the study subjects, and positive serum antibodies to T-antigen were found in every subject. Genomic DNA was extracted from a handful of adjacent 10-micron frozen tumor sections without any cell sorting or culture. Tumor biopsy tissue of roughly 5 x 5 x 5 mm was frozen in optimal cutting temperature compound. In the frozen biopsy, scout sections stained with hematoxylin and eosin confirmed abundant Merkel cell carcinoma and infiltrating cells. The sample was tumor tissue. The clonotype originates from an adult with Merkel cell carcinoma.

The CDR3 sequence is CASSPGRESGGQETQYF. DNA sequence: TGTGCCAGCAGTCCCGGCCGGGAAAGCGGGGGGCAAGAGACCCAGTACTTC. The sequence links TRBV6-6 to TRBJ2-5; the junction holds 9 bases that match TRBD2. Unmatched junction bases come to 12, with V trimmed by 5 bases and J by 2 bases. The CDR3, from cysteine to phenylalanine, totals 17 residues. The read is trimmed to its CDR3 DNA, 51 bases read in frame from base 1. CDR1 and CDR2 (MNHNY, SVGAGI) derive from the germline V gene (reference sequence).